This record covers a single T cell receptor beta chain. Its antigen is still unknown. Time point reported: peripheral blood 6 weeks after treatment start. These data are taken from a study of PD-L1 blockade in urothelial cancer. Overall study context: Each blood sample yielded a median of 141,255 T cells. Study results and limitations: Pretreatment TCR clonality in blood under the median foretold superior survival.

The germline V gene has CDR1 MNHEY and CDR2 SVGAGI. V was clipped by 9 bases and J by 4 bases; unmatched bases: 8. The CDR3 runs to 14 residues. Repertoires were generated with immunoSEQ multiplex PCR, while TCRdb's copy carries only in-frame clones and drops some. The sample yields 120,000 or so clones, about 82% seen once. This rearrangement joins TRBV6-5 to TRBJ1-4; 7 nucleotides align to TRBD1. The sample was PBMCs, taken around atezolizumab (anti-PD-L1) treatment. The origin of this receptor is a middle-aged man with urothelial cancer. CDR3 in amino acids: CARRVGQINEKLFF. In DNA, the CDR3 is TGTGCCAGGCGTGTGGGACAGATTAATGAAAAACTGTTTTTT.